This TCR beta chain is from a study of blood T cell repertoires in COVID-19. As for the study in general: The cDNA or gDNA used as material had been derived from T cells, B-cell-depleted T cells, or PBMCs.

CDR1 is ENHRY, CDR2 SYGVKD, per germline. The V segment lost 4 bases and the J segment 5 bases; nucleotides outside the gene matches: 4. The CDR3 length is 14 residues. Data came from immunoSEQ multiplex PCR; TCRdb stores just in-frame clones and leaves some out. The sample has roughly 140,000 clones; about 85% are singletons. Two negative PCRs, clearance, or symptom resolution were required of recovered Cohort 3 donors. Material for sequencing was PBMCs or T cells enriched from blood (not recorded which). This TCR was recovered from a woman aged 35 to 49 who had recovered from COVID-19. The chain links TRBV10-3 to TRBJ2-5, with TRBD2 matching 10 bases. CDR3 region: CAISVSGRGETQYF. The CDR3 DNA reads as TGTGCCATCAGTGTGAGCGGGAGGGGGGAGACCCAGTACTTC.